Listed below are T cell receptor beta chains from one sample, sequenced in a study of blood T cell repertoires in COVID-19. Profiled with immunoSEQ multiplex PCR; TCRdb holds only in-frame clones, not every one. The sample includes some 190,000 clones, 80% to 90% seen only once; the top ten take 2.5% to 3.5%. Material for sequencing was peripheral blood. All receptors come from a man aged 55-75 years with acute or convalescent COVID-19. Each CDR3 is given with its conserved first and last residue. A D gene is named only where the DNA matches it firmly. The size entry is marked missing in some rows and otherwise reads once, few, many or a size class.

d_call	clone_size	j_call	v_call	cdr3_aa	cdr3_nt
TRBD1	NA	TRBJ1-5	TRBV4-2	CASSQDVVRDRGTSSNQPQHF	TGTGCCAGCAGCCAAGATGTAGTAAGGGACAGGGGGACGTCTAGCAATCAGCCCCAGCATTTT
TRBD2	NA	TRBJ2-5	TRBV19	CASSPGGAGLQETQYF	TGTGCCAGTAGTCCCGGGGGAGCGGGATTGCAAGAGACCCAGTACTTC
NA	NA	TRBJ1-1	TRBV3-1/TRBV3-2	CASSSSDRHTEAFF	TGTGCCAGCAGCTCAAGCGACAGACACACTGAAGCTTTCTTT
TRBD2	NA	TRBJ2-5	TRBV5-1	CASSLVASGTETQYF	TGCGCCAGCAGCTTGGTCGCTAGCGGGACTGAGACCCAGTACTTC
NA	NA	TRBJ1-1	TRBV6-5	CASSYPASTEAFF	TGTGCCAGCAGTTACCCCGCGAGCACTGAAGCTTTCTTT
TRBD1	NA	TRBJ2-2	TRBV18	CASSLGTVNTGELFF	TGTGCCAGCTCCCTCGGGACAGTGAACACCGGGGAGCTGTTTTTT
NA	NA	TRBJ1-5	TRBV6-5	CASSFSGHGLNQPQHF	TGTGCCAGCAGTTTTTCGGGACACGGCCTCAATCAGCCCCAGCATTTT
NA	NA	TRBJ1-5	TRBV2	CASRRWGNQPQHF	TGTGCCAGCCGGAGGTGGGGCAATCAGCCCCAGCATTTT
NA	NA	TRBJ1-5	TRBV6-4	CASSEDRTNQPQHF	TGTGCCAGCAGTGAGGACAGAACCAATCAGCCCCAGCATTTT
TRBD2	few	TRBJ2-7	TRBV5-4	CASSRLAGASYEQYF	TGTGCCAGCAGCCGACTAGCGGGGGCCTCCTACGAGCAGTACTTC
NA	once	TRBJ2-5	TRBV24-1	CATRASFNSVKETQYF	TGTGCCACCAGAGCCTCCTTTAACTCGGTCAAGGAGACCCAGTACTTC
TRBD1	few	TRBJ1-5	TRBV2	CASRDRSHWGNQPQHF	TGTGCCAGTCGGGACAGGTCTCACTGGGGTAATCAGCCCCAGCATTTT
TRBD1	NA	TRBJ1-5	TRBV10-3	CAISARDRSQPQHF	TGTGCCATCAGTGCCCGGGACAGAAGCCAGCCCCAGCATTTT
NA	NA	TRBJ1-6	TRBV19	CASSALFGQGNSPLHF	TGTGCCAGTAGTGCGCTTTTTGGTCAGGGAAATTCACCCCTCCACTTT
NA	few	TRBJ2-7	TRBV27	CASSLNFYEQYF	TGTGCCAGCAGTTTAAACTTCTACGAGCAGTACTTC
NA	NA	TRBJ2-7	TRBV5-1	CASSLSGSGYEQYF	TGCGCCAGCAGCTTGAGCGGCAGCGGCTACGAGCAGTACTTC
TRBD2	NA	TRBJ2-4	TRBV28	CASSPSGRAAKNIQYF	TGTGCCAGCAGCCCGAGCGGGAGGGCCGCCAAAAACATTCAGTACTTC
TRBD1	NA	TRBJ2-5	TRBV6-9	CASSSRRGQGMETQYF	TGTGCCAGCAGTTCCCGAAGGGGACAGGGGATGGAGACCCAGTACTTC
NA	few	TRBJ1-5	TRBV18	CASSPFGAEVLNQPQHF	TGTGCCAGCTCACCTTTTGGGGCGGAAGTACTCAATCAGCCCCAGCATTTT
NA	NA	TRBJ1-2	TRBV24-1	CATSDKGRQYGYTF	TGTGCCACCAGTGACAAAGGACGACAGTATGGCTACACCTTC
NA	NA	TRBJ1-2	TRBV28	CASREIGYTF	TGTGCCAGCCGGGAGATTGGCTACACCTTC
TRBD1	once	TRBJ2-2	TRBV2	CASSSDRDANTGELFF	TGTGCCAGCAGCTCGGACAGGGACGCGAACACCGGGGAGCTGTTTTTT
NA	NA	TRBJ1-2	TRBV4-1	CASSPVSAETNYGYTF	TGCGCCAGCAGCCCTGTTTCAGCGGAAACCAACTATGGCTACACCTTC
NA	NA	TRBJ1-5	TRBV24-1	CAIEITGNQPQHF	TGTGCCATCGAGATTACAGGAAATCAGCCCCAGCATTTT
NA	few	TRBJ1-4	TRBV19	CATSRGGPTNEKLFF	TGTGCCACCTCACGCGGGGGCCCAACTAATGAAAAACTGTTTTTT
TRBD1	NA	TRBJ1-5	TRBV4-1	CASSQVIDRGPNWIGNQPQHF	TGCGCCAGCAGCCAGGTAATCGACAGGGGGCCGAATTGGATCGGCAATCAGCCCCAGCATTTT
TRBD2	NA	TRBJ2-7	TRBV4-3	CASSHQKRGDEQYF	TGCGCCAGCAGCCATCAGAAGCGGGGGGACGAGCAGTACTTC